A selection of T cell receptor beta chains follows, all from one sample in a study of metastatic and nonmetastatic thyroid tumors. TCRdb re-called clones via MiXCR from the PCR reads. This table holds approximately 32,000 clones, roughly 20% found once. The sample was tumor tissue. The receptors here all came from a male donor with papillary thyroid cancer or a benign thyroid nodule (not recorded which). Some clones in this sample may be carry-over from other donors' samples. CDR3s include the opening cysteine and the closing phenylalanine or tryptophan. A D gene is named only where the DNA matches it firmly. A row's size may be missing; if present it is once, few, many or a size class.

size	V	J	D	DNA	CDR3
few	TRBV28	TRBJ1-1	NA	TGTGCCAGCAGTCAGAGGAACACTGAATCTTTCTTT	CASSQRNTESFF
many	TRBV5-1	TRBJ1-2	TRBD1	TGCGCCAGCAGCGTGGGACAGGGATCTGGCTACACCTTC	CASSVGQGSGYTF
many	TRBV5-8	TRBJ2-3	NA	TGTGCCTCCCGAGATACGCAGTATTTT	CASRDTQYF
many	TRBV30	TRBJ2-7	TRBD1	TGTGCCTGGGGCCTACAGGGGGCGACCTACGAGCAGTACTTC	CAWGLQGATYEQYF
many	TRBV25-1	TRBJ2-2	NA	TGTGCCAGCACTAACAGACACACCGGGGAGCTGTTTTTT	CASTNRHTGELFF
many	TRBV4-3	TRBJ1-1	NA	TGCGCCAGCAGCCTGGGACGGGGGAACACTGAAGCTTTCTTT	CASSLGRGNTEAFF
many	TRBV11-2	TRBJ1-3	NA	TGTGCCAGCAGCTTAGAAAGGGTTGGAAACACCATATATTTT	CASSLERVGNTIYF
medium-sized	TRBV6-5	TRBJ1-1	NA	TGTGCCAGCAGTTACGGGGGGGTGGGCACTGAAGCTTTCTTT	CASSYGGVGTEAFF
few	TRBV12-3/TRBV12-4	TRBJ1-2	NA	TGTGCCAGCAGTACAGCCTTCCTAATGAGGGGCTACACCTTC	CASSTAFLMRGYTF
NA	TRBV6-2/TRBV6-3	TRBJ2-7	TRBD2	TGTGCCAGCAGTTGGACTAGCGGGAGGGTAAACTCCTACGAGCAGTACTTC	CASSWTSGRVNSYEQYF
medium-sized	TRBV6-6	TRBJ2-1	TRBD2	TGTGCCAGCAGGCCCGAAGTCGGACTAGCGGGAGGAAACTACAATGAGCAGTTCTTC	CASRPEVGLAGGNYNEQFF
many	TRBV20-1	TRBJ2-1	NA	TGCAGTGCTAGAAAGGGGTCCTTATCCTACAATGAGCAGTTCTTC	CSARKGSLSYNEQFF
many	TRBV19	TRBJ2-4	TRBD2	TGTGCCAGTAGTTCAACCACTAGCGGGACAGCCAAAAACATTCAGTACTTC	CASSSTTSGTAKNIQYF
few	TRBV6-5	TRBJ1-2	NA	TGTGCCAGCAGTTCCCTGTTTGGGCAGGGCTATGGCTACACCTTC	CASSSLFGQGYGYTF
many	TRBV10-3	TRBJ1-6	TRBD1	TGTGCCATCAGTGGTGGGACAGATAATTCACCCCTCCACTTT	CAISGGTDNSPLHF
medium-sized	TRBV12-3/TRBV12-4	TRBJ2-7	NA	TGTGCCAGCAGTAGGGTATTGGGACGGGACTCCTACGAGCAGTACTTC	CASSRVLGRDSYEQYF
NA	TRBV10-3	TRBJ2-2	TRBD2	TGTGCCATCACCGAAAACGTAGCGGGGGGGCGAGGGGAGCTGTTTTTT	CAITENVAGGRGELFF
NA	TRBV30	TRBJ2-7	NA	TGTGCCTGGAGTAGGGTCTACGAGCAGTACTTC	CAWSRVYEQYF
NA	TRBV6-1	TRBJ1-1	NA	TGTGCCAGCAGCTTCTTCGGGGGGGCGAACACTGAAGCTTTCTTT	CASSFFGGANTEAFF
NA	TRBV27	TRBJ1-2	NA	TGTGCCAGCAGTGCTGCCGACAGCCTGCATGGCTACACCTTC	CASSAADSLHGYTF
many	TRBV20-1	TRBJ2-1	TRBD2	TGCAGTGCTAGAGATGGAACTAGCGGGCCCAATGAGCAGTTCTTC	CSARDGTSGPNEQFF
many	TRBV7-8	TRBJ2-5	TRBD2	TGTGCCAGCAGCTCAAGCGGGAGAAGAGAGACCCAGTACTTC	CASSSSGRRETQYF
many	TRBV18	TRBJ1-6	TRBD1	TGTGCCAGCTCACCCCGAACCGGGACAGGGGATTCACCTCTCCACTTT	CASSPRTGTGDSPLHF
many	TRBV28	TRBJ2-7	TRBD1	TGTGCCAGCCGATCCGGGACAGGTTACGAGCAGTACTTC	CASRSGTGYEQYF
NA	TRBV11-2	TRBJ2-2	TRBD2	TGTGCCAGCAGCTTAGTCTGTAAACGGACTAGCGGGAAATGCGGGGAGCTGTTTTTT	CASSLVCKRTSGKCGELFF
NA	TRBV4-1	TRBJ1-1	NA	TGCGCCAGCAGCTACCCGAACGGGAGGAACACTGAAGCTTTCTTT	CASSYPNGRNTEAFF
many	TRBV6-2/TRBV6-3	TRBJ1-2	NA	TGTGCCAGCAGACGGGACGGCAGCCCCTATGGCTACACCTTC	CASRRDGSPYGYTF
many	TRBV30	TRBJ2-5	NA	TGTGCCTGGAGTACACATGGGCAGACCCAGTACTTC	CAWSTHGQTQYF
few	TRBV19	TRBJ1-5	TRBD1	TGTGCCAGTAGACACCCGGGACAGGGGATGGACCAGCCCCAGCATTTT	CASRHPGQGMDQPQHF
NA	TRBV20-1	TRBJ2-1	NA	TGCAGTGCTAGAGATCGGGGCAGGGGCTATGAGCAGTTCTTC	CSARDRGRGYEQFF
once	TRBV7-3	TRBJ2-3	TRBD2	TGTGCCAGCAGCTTAACTGGACAGAGGACTAGCGGGGGAGCAGATACGCAGTATTTT	CASSLTGQRTSGGADTQYF
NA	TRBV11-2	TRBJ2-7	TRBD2	TGTGCCAGCAGCAAGGGACTAGCGGGTCCTATCTACGAGCAGTACTTC	CASSKGLAGPIYEQYF
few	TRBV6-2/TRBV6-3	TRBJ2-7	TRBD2	TGTGCCAGCAGTTACCCCCCTCTAGCGGGATTGAAGTACGAGCAGTACTTC	CASSYPPLAGLKYEQYF
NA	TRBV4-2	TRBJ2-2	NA	TGTGCCAGCAGCCAAGATGGGAACACCGGGGAGCTGTTTTTT	CASSQDGNTGELFF
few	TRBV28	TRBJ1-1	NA	TGTGCCAGCAGCCAAACCCCTATCACTGAAGCTTTCTTT	CASSQTPITEAFF
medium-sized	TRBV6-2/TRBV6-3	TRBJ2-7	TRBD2	TGTGCCAGCAGCTCACCTCCAAGGTGGGGACTAGCGGATTACGAGCAGTACTTC	CASSSPPRWGLADYEQYF
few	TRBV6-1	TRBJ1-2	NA	TGTGCCAGCGCCAGCAGGGTCTATGGCTACACCTTC	CASASRVYGYTF
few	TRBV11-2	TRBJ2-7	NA	TGTGCCAGCACTGTCGGGTGGGGGACCTACGGGCAGTACTTC	CASTVGWGTYGQYF
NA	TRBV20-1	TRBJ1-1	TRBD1	TGCAGTGCTAGAGGAGGGGGCATGACTGAAGCTTTCTTT	CSARGGGMTEAFF
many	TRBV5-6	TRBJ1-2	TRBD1	TGTGCCAGCAGCTTGGGGGACAGGTTATTGTATGGCTACACCTTC	CASSLGDRLLYGYTF
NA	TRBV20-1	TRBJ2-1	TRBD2	TGCAGTGCTAAAGCGGGAGGCTCCTACAATGAGCAGTTCTTC	CSAKAGGSYNEQFF
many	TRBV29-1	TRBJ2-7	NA	TGCAGCGTTGTCGGTGGTGGGCGCTACGAGCAGTACTTC	CSVVGGGRYEQYF
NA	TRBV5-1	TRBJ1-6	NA	TGCGCCAGCAGCTCGGAGGGGCCGAATAATTCACCCCTCCACTTT	CASSSEGPNNSPLHF
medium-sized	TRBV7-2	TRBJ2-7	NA	TGTGCCAGCAGCTACGGGCCGGAGGCCGAGCAGTACTTC	CASSYGPEAEQYF
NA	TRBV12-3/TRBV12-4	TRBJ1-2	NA	TGTGCCAGCAGTTTAGGTCTTTCCTATGGCTACACCTTC	CASSLGLSYGYTF
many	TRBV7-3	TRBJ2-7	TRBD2	TGTGCCAGCAGCTTCCTAGCGGGAGGATACTACGAGCAGTACTTC	CASSFLAGGYYEQYF
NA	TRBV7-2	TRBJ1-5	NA	TGTGCCAGCAGCCCCCATGGAGGCCCCGGGCAGCCCCAGCATTTT	CASSPHGGPGQPQHF
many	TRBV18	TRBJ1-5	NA	TGTGCCAGCTCACCGGCGGGGAGTTATCAGCCCCAGCATTTT	CASSPAGSYQPQHF
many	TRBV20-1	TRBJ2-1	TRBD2	TGCAGTGCTAGAGGGATGGGCGGGAGGGTCTCCTACAATGAGCAGTTCTTC	CSARGMGGRVSYNEQFF
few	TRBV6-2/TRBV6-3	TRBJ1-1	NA	TGCGCCAGCAGGGAGGGACGGACGAACACTGAAACTTTCTTT	CASREGRTNTETFF
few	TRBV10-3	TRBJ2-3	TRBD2	TGTGCTATCATGGGCGGGACTAGCGGGAGCTCAGATACGCAGTATTTT	CAIMGGTSGSSDTQYF
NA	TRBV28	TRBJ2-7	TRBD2	TGTGCCAGCAGTTTAGGGGCGGGGGGGATCTACGAGCAGTACTTC	CASSLGAGGIYEQYF
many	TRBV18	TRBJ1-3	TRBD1	TGTGCCAGCTCACAAGACAGGGGAGCTGGAAACACCATATATTTT	CASSQDRGAGNTIYF
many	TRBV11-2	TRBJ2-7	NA	TGTGCCAGCAGCTTAAGTTCTTCCCACAGGTCCTACGAGCAGTACTTC	CASSLSSSHRSYEQYF